This TCR beta chain is from a study of vaccination effects on CD4 cells after COVID-19. As concerns this clone: Its antigen is unidentified.

CDR3 length: 14 amino acids. V lost 1 base and J lost 0, with 7 bases in between. Germline-derived CDR1 and CDR2 are SGHRS and YFSETQ. Sequencing in the ViraFEST assay came after antigen-specific CD4+ T cells had been expanded with viral peptide pools, which were used to stimulate PBMC. Subsequent to 10 days of culture, CD4+ T cells were isolated. Each person got two doses of an mRNA SARS-CoV-2 vaccine, BNT162b2 or mRNA-1273. Every well got some 1.8 million PBMC, which were grown with around 9.2 IU/ml IL-2 and around 10 ug/ml peptides. Only in-frame clones appear in the TCRdb table, and some are missing; sequencing was by immunoSEQ multiplex PCR. Among some 30,000 clones listed, roughly 63% were seen once.

The rearrangement uses TRBV5-1 and TRBJ1-1; D unclear. The sequence was collected from a human donor who received a COVID-19 vaccine. The sequenced sample was CD4+ T cells from PBMCs cultured with SARS-CoV-2 spike peptides, obtained after COVID-19 vaccination. CDR3 in DNA: TGCGCCAGCAGCTTGTCAGTCCTGAACACTGAAGCTTTCTTT. Translating it yields CASSLSVLNTEAFF.